These 10 T cell receptor beta chains share one sample of origin, sequenced in a study of T-cell memory formation after mild COVID-19. TCRdb reprocessed the 5' RACE reads with MiXCR, giving one entry per CDR3 protein. The sample lists about 470,000 distinct CDR3 sequences, about 23% seen once, with 12% in the top ten. Sequencing was carried out using PBMCs or a T cell subset sorted from them (not recorded which). These receptors were taken from an adult woman who had mild COVID-19 (a few samples of this study predate the infection). Cell type and time point are not known.

This clonotype was seen only a few times. This chain links TRBV29-1 with TRBJ2-1, with 11 bases lining up with TRBD1. The CDR3 runs 12 residues. Germline V gene data show CDR1 as SQVTM and CDR2 as ANQGSEA. The ends lost 6 bases at V and 6 bases at J; junction bases unmatched: 1. For the CDR3, the DNA is TGCAGCGTCGGGACAGGGGGCAATGAGCAGTTCTTC. It yields the protein CSVGTGGNEQFF.

The chain employs TRBV12-3 or TRBV12-4 and TRBJ2-7; the D call may be TRBD1 or TRBD2 (5 bases each). Trimming removed 6 bases at V and 2 bases at J, with 11 bases between. This CDR3 spans 13 amino acids. CDR3 in DNA: TGTGCCAGCAGCTGGGACGGACCCTACGAGCAGTACTTC. It specifies CASSWDGPYEQYF.

The chain joins TRBV20-1 to TRBJ1-3; D might be TRBD1 (6 bases). The ends were cut back, 2 bases at V and 4 bases at J, with 21 bases in the middle. The CDR3 length is 17 residues. The germline V gene has CDR1 DFQATT and CDR2 SNEGSKA (reference sequence). CDR3 bases: TGCAGTGCTAGAATCCATACAGGGAAGGGGCAGGGAAACACCATATATTTT. This translates into CSARIHTGKGQGNTIYF.

The chain employs TRBV18 and TRBJ1-5; D call uncertain. The germline CDR1 and CDR2 sequences are KGHSH and LQKENI. This CDR3 comprises 13 residues. Deletions cut 2 bases from V and 11 bases from J, with 13 bases between. The CDR3, as DNA: TGTGCCAGCTCACCAGGGCCGGTCATGGCCCAGCATTTT. This gives the protein CASSPGPVMAQHF.

The chain carries TRBV7-9 and TRBJ1-1, with TRBD1 identical over 7 bases. The V gene end was trimmed by 5 bases and the J gene end by 2 bases; junction bases not matched to a gene: 8. The V gene's germline CDR1 is SEHNR and CDR2 FQNEAQ (reference sequence). The CDR3 runs to 15 residues. CDR3 sequence (DNA): TGTGCCAGCAGCCCCGGGACAGTGTTCAACACTGAAGCTTTCTTT. Encoded protein: CASSPGTVFNTEAFF. Supplemented by reference TRBV7-9 and TRBJ1-1, the full variable domain reads DTGVSQNPRHKITKRGQNVTFRCDPISEHNRLYWYRQTLGQGPEFLTYFQNEAQLEKSRLLSDRFSAERPKGSFSTLEIQRTEQGDSAMYLCASSPGTVFNTEAFFGQGTRLTVV.

The rearrangement joins TRBV6-1 to TRBJ1-3; 7 nucleotides line up with TRBD1. V dropped 4 bases and J dropped 7; count of bases not matched to a gene: 16. Germline assignment: CDR1 MNHNS and CDR2 SASEGT. The CDR3 covers 17 residues. The CDR3 nucleotides read TGTGCCAGCAGTGGAATTCCCGGGACAGAGCGGCGGAACACCATATATTTT. Its protein is CASSGIPGTERRNTIYF.

In its sample, this clonotype was seen a few times. The chain has TRBV30 and TRBJ1-1; TRBD1 matches at 7 bases. V dropped 3 bases and J dropped 6; count of bases not matched to a gene: 7. This CDR3 contains 13 residues. The germline V gene has CDR1 GTSNPN and CDR2 SVGIG (reference sequence). In nucleotides, the CDR3 is TGTGCCTGGAGGACAGGGTGGGCCGCTGAAGCTTTCTTT. Translation: CAWRTGWAAEAFF.

The chain links TRBV5-4 to TRBJ2-7, with TRBD2 identical over 13 bases. With 4 bases clipped from V and 4 bases from J, the junction kept 11 bases outside the gene matches. Germline assignment: CDR1 SGHNT and CDR2 YYREEE (reference sequence). The CDR3 contains 17 residues. This CDR3 is CASSPRQLAGGPYEQYF. Here the CDR3 DNA reads TGTGCCAGCAGCCCCCGCCAACTAGCGGGAGGGCCGTACGAGCAGTACTTC.

This clonotype was detected a few times. The chain recombines TRBV7-9 with TRBJ2-1, with 8 positions matching TRBD2. This CDR3 region has 17 residues. V gave up 5 bases and J gave up 3 bases; unmatched junction bases: 12. Germline V gives CDR1 SEHNR, CDR2 FQNEAQ (reference sequence). The CDR3, as DNA: TGTGCCAGCAGCATCTCCCCGGGACTAGAGGGCTACAATGAGCAGTTCTTC. Translated: CASSISPGLEGYNEQFF.

The chain joins TRBV7-9 to TRBJ2-1, with D possibly TRBD1 on 6 matching bases. Trimming removed 4 bases from V and 4 bases from J, with 8 bases in between. The CDR3 runs to 13 residues. The germline gives CDR1 SEHNR, CDR2 FQNEAQ (reference sequence). The CDR3 reads CASSSGEYNEQFF. In DNA, the CDR3 is TGTGCCAGCAGCTCAGGGGAGTACAATGAGCAGTTCTTC.